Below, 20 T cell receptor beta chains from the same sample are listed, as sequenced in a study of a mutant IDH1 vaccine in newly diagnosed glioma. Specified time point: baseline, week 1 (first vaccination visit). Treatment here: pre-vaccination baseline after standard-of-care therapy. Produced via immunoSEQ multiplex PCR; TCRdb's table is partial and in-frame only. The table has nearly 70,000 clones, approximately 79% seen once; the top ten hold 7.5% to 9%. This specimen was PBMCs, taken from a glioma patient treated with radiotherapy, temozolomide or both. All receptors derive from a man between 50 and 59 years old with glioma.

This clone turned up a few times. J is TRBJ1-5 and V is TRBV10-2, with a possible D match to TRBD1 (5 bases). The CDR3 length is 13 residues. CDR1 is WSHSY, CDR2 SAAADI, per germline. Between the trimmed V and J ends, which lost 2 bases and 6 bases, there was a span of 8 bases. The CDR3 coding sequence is TGCGCCAGCAGTGAGCAGGGCGGTCAGCCCCAGCATTTT. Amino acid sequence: CASSEQGGQPQHF.

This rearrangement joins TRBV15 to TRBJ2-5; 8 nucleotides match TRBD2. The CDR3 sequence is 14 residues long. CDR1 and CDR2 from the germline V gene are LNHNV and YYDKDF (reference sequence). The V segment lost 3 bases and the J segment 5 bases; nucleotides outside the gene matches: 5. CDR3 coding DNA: TGTGCCACCAGCAGCCGGGGGGGCGGGGAGACCCAGTACTTC. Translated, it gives CATSSRGGGETQYF.

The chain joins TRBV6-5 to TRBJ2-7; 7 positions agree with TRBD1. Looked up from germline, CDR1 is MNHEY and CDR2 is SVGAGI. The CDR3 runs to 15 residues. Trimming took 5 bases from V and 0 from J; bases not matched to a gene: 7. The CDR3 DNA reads TGTGCCAGCAGTGCCGGGACAGCTAGCTCCTACGAGCAGTACTTC. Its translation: CASSAGTASSYEQYF.

In DNA form, the CDR3 reads TGTGCCAGCAGCTTTACCCGAGCTAATGAAAAACTGTTTTTT. Translated: CASSFTRANEKLFF. The chain is built from TRBV7-2 and TRBJ1-4; no definite D call. This CDR3 is 14 amino acids long. Germline CDR1 and CDR2: SGHTA and FQGNSA. V lost 3 bases and J lost 3, with 8 bases in between.

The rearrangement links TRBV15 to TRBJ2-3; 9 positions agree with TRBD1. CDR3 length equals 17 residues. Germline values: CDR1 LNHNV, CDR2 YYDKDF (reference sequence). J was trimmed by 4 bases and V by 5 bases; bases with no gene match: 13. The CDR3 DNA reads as TGTGCCACCAGCGGCCGGGACAGGGCTCGGTCGGCAGATACGCAGTATTTT. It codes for CATSGRDRARSADTQYF.

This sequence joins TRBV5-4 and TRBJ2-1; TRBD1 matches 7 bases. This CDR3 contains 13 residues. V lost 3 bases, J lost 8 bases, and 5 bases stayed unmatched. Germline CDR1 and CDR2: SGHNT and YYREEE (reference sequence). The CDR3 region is CASSSRQGDEQFF. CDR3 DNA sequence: TGTGCCAGCAGCTCCCGACAGGGCGATGAGCAGTTCTTC.

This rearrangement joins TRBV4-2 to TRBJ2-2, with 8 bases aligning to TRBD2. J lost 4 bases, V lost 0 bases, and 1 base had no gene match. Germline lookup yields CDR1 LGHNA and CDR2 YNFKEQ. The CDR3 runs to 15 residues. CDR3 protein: CASSQEGLVTGELFF. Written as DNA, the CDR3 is TGTGCCAGCAGCCAAGAGGGACTAGTCACCGGGGAGCTGTTTTTT.

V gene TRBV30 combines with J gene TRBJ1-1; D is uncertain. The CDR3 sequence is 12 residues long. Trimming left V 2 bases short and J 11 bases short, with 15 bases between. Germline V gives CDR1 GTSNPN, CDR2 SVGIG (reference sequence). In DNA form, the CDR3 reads TGTGCCTGGAGTCCCGGCGACGAGGTGGCTTTCTTT. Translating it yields CAWSPGDEVAFF.

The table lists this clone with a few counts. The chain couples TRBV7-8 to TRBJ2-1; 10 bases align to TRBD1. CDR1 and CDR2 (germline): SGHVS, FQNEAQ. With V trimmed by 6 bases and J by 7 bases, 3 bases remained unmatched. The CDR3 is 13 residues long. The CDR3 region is CASSSGQGNEQFF. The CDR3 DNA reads TGTGCCAGCAGTTCGGGACAGGGGAATGAGCAGTTCTTC.

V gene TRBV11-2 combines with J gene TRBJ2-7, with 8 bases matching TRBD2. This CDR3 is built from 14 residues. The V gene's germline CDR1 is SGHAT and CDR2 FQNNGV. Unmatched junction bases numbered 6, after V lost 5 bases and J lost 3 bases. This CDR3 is CASSVTGGNYEQYF. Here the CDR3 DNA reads TGTGCCAGCAGCGTAACGGGGGGGAACTACGAGCAGTACTTC.

The CDR3 nucleotides are TGTGCCTGGAGTCCGGGACAGGGACCCACAGATACGCAGTATTTT. It translates to CAWSPGQGPTDTQYF. The V call is TRBV30, the J call TRBJ2-3, with 9 bases that match TRBD1. V lost 2 bases to trimming and J lost 2 bases; unmatched junction nucleotides: 5. This CDR3 comprises 15 residues. Germline V lookup: CDR1 GTSNPN, CDR2 SVGIG (reference sequence).

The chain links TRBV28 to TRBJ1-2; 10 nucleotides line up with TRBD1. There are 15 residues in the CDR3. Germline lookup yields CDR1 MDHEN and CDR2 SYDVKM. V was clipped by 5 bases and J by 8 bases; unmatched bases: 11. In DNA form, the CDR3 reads TGTGCCAGCAGTGGGTCCGGGACAGGGGAAAACGGCTACACCTTC. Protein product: CASSGSGTGENGYTF.

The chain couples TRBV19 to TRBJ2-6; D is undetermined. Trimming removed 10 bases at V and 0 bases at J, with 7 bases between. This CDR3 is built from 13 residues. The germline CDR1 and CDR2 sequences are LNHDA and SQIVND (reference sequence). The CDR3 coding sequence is TGTGCCACCGCCGTCTCTGGGGCCAACGTCCTGACTTTC. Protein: CATAVSGANVLTF.

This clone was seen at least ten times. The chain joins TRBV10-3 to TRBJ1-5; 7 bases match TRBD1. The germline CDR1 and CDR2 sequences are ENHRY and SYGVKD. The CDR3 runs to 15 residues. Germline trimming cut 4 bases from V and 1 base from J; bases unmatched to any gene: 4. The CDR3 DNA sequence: TGTGCCATCAGTGGTGGGACAGACAGCAATCAGCCCCAGCATTTT. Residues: CAISGGTDSNQPQHF.

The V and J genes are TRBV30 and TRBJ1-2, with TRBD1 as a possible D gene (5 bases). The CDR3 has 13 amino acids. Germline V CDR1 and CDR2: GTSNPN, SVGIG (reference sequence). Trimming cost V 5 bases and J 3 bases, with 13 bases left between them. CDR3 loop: CAWSRAGDYGYTF. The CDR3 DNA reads TGTGCCTGGTCCAGGGCGGGGGACTATGGCTACACCTTC.

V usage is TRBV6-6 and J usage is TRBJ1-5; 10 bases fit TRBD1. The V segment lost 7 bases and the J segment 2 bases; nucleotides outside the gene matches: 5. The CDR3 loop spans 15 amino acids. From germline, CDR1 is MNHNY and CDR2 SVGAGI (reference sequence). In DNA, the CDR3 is TGTGCCAGCACCCGGACAGGGGGGGGCAATCAGCCCCAGCATTTT. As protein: CASTRTGGGNQPQHF.

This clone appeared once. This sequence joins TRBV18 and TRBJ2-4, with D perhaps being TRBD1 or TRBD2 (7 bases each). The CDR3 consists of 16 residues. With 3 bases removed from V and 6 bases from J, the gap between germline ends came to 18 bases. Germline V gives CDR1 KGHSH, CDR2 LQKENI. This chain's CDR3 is CASSPIQAGGANIQYF. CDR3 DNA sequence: TGTGCCAGCTCACCTATTCAGGCAGGGGGGGCAAACATTCAGTACTTC.

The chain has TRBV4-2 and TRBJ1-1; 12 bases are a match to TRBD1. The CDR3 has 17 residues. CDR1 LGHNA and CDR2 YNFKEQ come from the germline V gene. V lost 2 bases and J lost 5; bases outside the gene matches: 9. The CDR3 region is CASSQIPPGQGATEAFF. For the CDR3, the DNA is TGTGCCAGCAGCCAAATACCTCCGGGACAGGGGGCGACTGAAGCTTTCTTT.

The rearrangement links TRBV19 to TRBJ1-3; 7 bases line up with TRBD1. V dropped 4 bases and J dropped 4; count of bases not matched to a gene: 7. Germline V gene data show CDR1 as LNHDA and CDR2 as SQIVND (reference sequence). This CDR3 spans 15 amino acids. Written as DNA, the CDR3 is TGTGCCAGTAGTAATGAGGGGGCGAGAGGAAACACCATATATTTT. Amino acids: CASSNEGARGNTIYF.

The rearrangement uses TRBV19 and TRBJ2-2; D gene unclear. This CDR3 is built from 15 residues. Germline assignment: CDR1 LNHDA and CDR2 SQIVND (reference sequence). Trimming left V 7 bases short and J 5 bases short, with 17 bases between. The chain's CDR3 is CASNQLQMGTGELFF. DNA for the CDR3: TGTGCCAGTAACCAACTTCAGATGGGGACCGGGGAGCTGTTTTTT. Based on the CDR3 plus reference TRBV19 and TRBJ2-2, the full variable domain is DGGITQSPKYLFRKEGQNVTLSCEQNLNHDAMYWYRQDPGQGLRLIYYSQIVNDFQKGDIAEGYSVSREKKESFPLTVTSAQKNPTAFYLCASNQLQMGTGELFFGEGSRLTVL.